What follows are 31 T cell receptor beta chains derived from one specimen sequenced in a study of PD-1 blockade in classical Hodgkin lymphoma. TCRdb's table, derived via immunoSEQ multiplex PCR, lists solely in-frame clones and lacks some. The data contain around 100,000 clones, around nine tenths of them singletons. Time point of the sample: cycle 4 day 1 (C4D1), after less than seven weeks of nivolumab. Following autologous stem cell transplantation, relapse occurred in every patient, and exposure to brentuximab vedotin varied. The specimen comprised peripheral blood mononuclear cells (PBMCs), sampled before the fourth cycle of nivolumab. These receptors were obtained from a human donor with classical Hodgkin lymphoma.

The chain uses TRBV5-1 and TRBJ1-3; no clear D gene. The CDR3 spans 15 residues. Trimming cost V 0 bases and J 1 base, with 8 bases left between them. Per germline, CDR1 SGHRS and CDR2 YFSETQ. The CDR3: CASSLAARSGNTIYF. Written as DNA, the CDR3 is TGCGCCAGCAGCTTGGCCGCTAGATCTGGAAACACCATATATTTT.

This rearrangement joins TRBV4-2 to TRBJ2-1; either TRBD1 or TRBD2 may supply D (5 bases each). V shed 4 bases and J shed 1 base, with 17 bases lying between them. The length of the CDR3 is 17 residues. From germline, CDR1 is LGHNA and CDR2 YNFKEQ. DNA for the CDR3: TGTGCCAGCAGCCTGGGGCATCTCCGGAGGTCCTACAATGAGCAGTTCTTC. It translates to CASSLGHLRRSYNEQFF.

The CDR3 region has the DNA TGTGCCAGCAGCCTCCAGACAGGGAGCTCCTACGAGCAGTACTTC. It specifies CASSLQTGSSYEQYF. The V and J genes are TRBV9 and TRBJ2-7, with 7 nucleotides matching TRBD1. The CDR3 is 15 residues long. Germline CDR1 is SGDLS and CDR2 is YYNGEE. V lost 4 bases, J lost 0 bases, and 7 bases stayed unmatched. The variable domain in full, completed from reference TRBV9 and TRBJ2-7, reads DSGVTQTPKHLITATGQRVTLRCSPRSGDLSVYWYQQSLDQGLQFLIQYYNGEERAKGNILERFSAQQFPDLHSELNLSSLELGDSALYFCASSLQTGSSYEQYFGPGTRLTVT.

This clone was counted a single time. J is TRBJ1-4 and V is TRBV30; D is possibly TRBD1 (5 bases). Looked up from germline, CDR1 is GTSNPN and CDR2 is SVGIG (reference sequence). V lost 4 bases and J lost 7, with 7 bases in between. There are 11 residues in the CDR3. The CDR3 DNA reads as TGTGCCTGGACTGGGGGTGAAAAACTGTTTTTT. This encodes CAWTGGEKLFF.

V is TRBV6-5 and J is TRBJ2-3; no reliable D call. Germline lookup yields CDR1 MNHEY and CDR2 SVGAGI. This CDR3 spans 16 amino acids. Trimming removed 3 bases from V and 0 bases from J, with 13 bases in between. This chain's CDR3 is CASSYRGWGSTDTQYF. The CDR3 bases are TGTGCCAGCAGTTATAGAGGATGGGGTAGCACAGATACGCAGTATTTT.

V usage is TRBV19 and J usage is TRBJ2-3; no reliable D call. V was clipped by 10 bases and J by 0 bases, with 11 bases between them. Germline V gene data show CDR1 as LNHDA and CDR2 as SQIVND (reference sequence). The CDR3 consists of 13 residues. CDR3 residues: CATSLASTDTQYF. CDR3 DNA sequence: TGTGCCACCTCGCTTGCTAGCACAGATACGCAGTATTTT.

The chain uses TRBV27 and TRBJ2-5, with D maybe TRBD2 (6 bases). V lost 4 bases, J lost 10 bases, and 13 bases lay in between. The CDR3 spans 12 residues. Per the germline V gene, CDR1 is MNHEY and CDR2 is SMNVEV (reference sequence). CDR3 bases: TGTGCCAGCAGTTCGAGTGGGGGGATCCAGTACTTC. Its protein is CASSSSGGIQYF.

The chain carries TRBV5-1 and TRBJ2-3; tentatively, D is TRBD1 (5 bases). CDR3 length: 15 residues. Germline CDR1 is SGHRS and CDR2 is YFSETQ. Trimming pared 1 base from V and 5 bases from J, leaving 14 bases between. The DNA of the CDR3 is TGCGCCAGCAGCTTGTCAGGGAACAAGGGAGATACGCAGTATTTT. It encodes CASSLSGNKGDTQYF.

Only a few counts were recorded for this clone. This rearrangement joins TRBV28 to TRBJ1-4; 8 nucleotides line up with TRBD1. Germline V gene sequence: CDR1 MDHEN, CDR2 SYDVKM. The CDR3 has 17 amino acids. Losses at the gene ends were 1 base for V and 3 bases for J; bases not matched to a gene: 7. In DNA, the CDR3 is TGTGCCAGCAGTTTATTTGACAGGGGATCTGCTAATGAAAAACTGTTTTTT. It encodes CASSLFDRGSANEKLFF.

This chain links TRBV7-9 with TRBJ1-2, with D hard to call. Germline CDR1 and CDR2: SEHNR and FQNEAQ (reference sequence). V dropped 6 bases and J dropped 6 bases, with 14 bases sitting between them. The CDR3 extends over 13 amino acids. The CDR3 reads CASSIGRADGYTF. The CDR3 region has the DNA TGTGCCAGCAGTATAGGACGGGCGGATGGCTACACCTTC.

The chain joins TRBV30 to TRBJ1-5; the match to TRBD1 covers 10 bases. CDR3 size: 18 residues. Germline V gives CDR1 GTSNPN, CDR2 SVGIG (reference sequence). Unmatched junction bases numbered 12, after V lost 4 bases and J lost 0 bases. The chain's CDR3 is CAWKAGQGTPYSNQPQHF. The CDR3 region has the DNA TGTGCCTGGAAGGCGGGACAGGGGACCCCATATAGCAATCAGCCCCAGCATTTT.

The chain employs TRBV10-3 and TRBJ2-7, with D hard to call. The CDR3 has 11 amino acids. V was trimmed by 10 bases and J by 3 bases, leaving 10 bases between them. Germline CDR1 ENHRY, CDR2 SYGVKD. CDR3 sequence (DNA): TGTGCCAAGAGACGCTTCTACGAGCAGTACTTC. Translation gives CAKRRFYEQYF.

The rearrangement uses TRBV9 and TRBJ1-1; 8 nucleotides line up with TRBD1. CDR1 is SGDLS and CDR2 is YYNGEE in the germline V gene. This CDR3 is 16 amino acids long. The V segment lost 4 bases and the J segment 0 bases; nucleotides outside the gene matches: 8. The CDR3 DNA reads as TGTGCCAGCAGCCCATGGACAGGGCCGATGAACACTGAAGCTTTCTTT. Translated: CASSPWTGPMNTEAFF.

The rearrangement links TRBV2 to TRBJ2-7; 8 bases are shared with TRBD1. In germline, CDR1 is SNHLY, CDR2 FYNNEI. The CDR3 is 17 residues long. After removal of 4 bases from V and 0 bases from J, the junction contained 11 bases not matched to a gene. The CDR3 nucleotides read TGTGCCAGCAGTGTTAGGGTACAGGGGGGACTCTCCTACGAGCAGTACTTC. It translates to CASSVRVQGGLSYEQYF.

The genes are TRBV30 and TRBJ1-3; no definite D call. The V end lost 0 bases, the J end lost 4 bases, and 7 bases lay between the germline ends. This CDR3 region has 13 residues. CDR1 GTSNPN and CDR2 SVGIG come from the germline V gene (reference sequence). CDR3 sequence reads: CAWSVARGNTIYF. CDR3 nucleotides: TGTGCCTGGAGTGTAGCCAGGGGAAACACCATATATTTT.

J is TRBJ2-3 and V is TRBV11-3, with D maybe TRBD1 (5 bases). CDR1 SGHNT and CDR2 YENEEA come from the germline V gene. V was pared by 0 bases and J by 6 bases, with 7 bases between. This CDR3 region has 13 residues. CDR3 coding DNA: TGTGCCAGCAGCTTAGAGTACAGGGATACGCAGTATTTT. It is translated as CASSLEYRDTQYF.

The CDR3 loop is CASSTGGLRRAFF. CDR3 DNA sequence: TGTGCCAGTAGTACGGGGGGGCTTCGGCGGGCTTTCTTT. The J gene is TRBJ1-1, the V gene TRBV19; D possibly corresponds to TRBD1 (6 bases). Germline V gene data show CDR1 as LNHDA and CDR2 as SQIVND (reference sequence). The CDR3 is 13 residues long. The V end lost 4 bases, the J end lost 11 bases, and 17 bases lay between the germline ends.

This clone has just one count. The chain's CDR3 is CASSPLPQQTGTYEQYF. For the CDR3, the DNA is TGTGCCAGTAGTCCGCTGCCCCAACAGACAGGGACCTACGAGCAGTACTTC. The chain is built from TRBV19 and TRBJ2-7; 7 bases fit TRBD1. CDR3 length: 17 amino acids. Per germline, CDR1 LNHDA and CDR2 SQIVND (reference sequence). With V trimmed by 5 bases and J by 2 bases, 15 bases remained unmatched.

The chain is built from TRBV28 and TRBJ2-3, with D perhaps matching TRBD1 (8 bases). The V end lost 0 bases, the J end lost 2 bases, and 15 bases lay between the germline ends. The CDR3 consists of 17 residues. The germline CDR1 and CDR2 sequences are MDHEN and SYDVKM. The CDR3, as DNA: TGTGCCAGCAGTTTATGGGACAGGGCGGGGGTCACAGATACGCAGTATTTT. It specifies CASSLWDRAGVTDTQYF.

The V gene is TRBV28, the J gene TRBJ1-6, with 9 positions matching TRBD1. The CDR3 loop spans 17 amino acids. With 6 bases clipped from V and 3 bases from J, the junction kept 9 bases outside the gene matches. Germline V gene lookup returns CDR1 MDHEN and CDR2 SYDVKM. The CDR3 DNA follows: TGTGCCAGCAGCCCGGTAGGGACAGGGCACTATAATTCACCCCTCCACTTT. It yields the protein CASSPVGTGHYNSPLHF.

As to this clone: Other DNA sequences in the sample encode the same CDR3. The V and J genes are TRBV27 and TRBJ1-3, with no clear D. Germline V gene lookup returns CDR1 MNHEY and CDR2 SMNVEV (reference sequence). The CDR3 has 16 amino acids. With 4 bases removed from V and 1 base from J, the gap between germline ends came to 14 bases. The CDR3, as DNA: TGTGCCAGCAGTTCGGGCAGGATCTCGTCTGGAAACACCATATATTTT. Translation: CASSSGRISSGNTIYF.

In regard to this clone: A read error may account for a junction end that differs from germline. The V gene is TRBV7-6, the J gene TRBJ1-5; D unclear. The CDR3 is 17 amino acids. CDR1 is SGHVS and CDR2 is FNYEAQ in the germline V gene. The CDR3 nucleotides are TGTGCCAGCAGCTTAGCGATCCGACGCAAAGAACCAGGATCCGAGCCTTTT. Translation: CASSLAIRRKEPGSEPF.

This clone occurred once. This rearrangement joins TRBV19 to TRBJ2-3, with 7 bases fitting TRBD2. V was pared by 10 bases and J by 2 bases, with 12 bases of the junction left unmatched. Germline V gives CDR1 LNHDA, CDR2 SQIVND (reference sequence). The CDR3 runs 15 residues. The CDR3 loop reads CATKWASGNTDTQYF. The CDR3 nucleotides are TGTGCCACCAAATGGGCTAGCGGAAACACAGATACGCAGTATTTT.

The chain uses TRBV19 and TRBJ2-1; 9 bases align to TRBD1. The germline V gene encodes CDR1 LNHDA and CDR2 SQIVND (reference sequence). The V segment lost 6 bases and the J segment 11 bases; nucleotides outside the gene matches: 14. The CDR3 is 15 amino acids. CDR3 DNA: TGTGCCAGTAGCCCTCCGGGACAGGGTCGGTCTCAGCAGTTCTTC. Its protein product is CASSPPGQGRSQQFF.

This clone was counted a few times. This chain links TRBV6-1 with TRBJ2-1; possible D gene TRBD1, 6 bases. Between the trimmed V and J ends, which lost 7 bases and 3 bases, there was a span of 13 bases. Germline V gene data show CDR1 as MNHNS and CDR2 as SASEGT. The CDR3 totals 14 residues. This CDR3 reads CASMGGGSYNEQFF. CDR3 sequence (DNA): TGTGCCAGCATGGGTGGGGGCAGCTACAATGAGCAGTTCTTC.

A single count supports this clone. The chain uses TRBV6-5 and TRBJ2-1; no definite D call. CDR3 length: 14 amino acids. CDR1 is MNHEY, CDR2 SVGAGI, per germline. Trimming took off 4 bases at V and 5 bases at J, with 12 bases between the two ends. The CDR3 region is CASSLLTANNEQFF. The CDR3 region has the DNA TGTGCCAGCAGTTTATTAACAGCTAACAATGAGCAGTTCTTC.

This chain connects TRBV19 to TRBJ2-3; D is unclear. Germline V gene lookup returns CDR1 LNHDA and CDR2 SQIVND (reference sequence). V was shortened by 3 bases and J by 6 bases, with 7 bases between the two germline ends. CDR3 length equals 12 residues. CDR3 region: CASSISRDTQYF. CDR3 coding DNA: TGTGCCAGTAGTATTTCCCGGGATACGCAGTATTTT.

CDR3 sequence: CAWSVMGTGSEKLFF. DNA of the CDR3: TGTGCCTGGAGTGTAATGGGGACAGGGAGTGAAAAACTGTTTTTT. The chain combines TRBV30 with TRBJ1-4; TRBD1 aligns across 9 bases. Unmatched junction bases numbered 6, after V lost 0 bases and J lost 7 bases. The CDR3 runs 15 residues. CDR1 and CDR2 from the germline V gene are GTSNPN and SVGIG (reference sequence).

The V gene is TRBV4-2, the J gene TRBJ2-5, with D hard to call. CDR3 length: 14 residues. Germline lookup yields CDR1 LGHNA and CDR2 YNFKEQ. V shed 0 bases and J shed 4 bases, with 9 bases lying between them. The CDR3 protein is CASSQEVALETQYF. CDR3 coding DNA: TGTGCCAGCAGCCAAGAAGTCGCATTAGAGACCCAGTACTTC.

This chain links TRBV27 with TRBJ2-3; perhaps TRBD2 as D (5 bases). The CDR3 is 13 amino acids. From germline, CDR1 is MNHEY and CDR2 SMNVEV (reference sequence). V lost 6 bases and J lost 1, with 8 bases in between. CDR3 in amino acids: CASRRAGTDTQYF. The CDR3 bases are TGTGCCAGCAGGCGGGCGGGCACAGATACGCAGTATTTT.

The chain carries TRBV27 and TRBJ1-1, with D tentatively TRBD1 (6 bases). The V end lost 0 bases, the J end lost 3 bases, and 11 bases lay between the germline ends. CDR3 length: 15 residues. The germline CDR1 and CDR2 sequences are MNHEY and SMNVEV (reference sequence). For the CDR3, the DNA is TGTGCCAGCAGTTTATCCGGGGGGCGCGACACTGAAGCTTTCTTT. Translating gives CASSLSGGRDTEAFF.